Described below is a single T cell receptor beta chain sequence and its context. This clonotype turned up a few times. It has no known antigen specificity. No base quality values were provided; no much bigger clone lies one nucleotide off. Instrument used: Illumina NovaSeq 6000. TCRalpha and TCRbeta cDNA libraries were built by 5'RACE with constant-segment primers, adding sample barcodes and unique molecular identifiers. Trizol reagent was used to extract RNA from every sample. Library amplification was performed in two PCR steps, and a second sample barcode and Illumina TruSeq adapters were introduced in the second step. The libraries were sequenced on an Illumina NovaSeq using 2 x 150 bp paired-end reads. Under the source paper's analysis protocol: Reads were demultiplexed and collapsed into UMI-guided consensus sequences with migec v1.2.7. Using mixcr v2.1.11, the UMI consensuses were aligned to TRA and TRB V and J templates and assembled into clonotypes. Expanded or contracted clonotypes were those called significant by both edgeR and NoisET, with noise models trained on biological replicates. edgeR calls used a false discovery rate-adjusted p below 0.01 and a log2 fold-change threshold of 1. As an exploratory analysis of dynamics, max-normalized trajectories of the 1000 most abundant clonotypes were examined by PCA with hierarchical clustering. The CD4 or CD8 phenotype of responding clones was assigned using the separately sequenced CD4+ and CD8+ repertoires. TCRdb itself trimmed the public reads at Q25 with fastp, ran MiXCR and retained productive beta chains. Each record represents a unique CDR3 protein, reported with the most common genes and DNA among its rows. What appears here as the V and J calls and clone size reflects TCRdb's work, not the paper's. Recorded for this sample are about 57,000 distinct CDR3 sequences; 12% of them occurred a single time. The ten largest clones take up 24% of the sample.

Including cysteine and phenylalanine, the CDR3 has 18 amino acids. The DNA shown is the 54-base CDR3, in frame from base 1. The CDR1 and CDR2 encoded by the germline V gene are SGHRS and YFSETQ. Trimming takes 0 bases off V and 1 base off J; junction bases not matched to a gene: 6. PBMCs were isolated by Ficoll-Paque density gradient centrifugation. This sample was included in a study of T-cell memory formation after mild COVID-19 (dated by TCRdb to the early 2020s). Background on the whole study: Most TCR sequence clusters were specific to one of the two donors. In two donors, T-cell clones that expanded and contracted after mild COVID-19 were followed by sequencing TCRalpha and TCRbeta repertoires longitudinally. The cohort comprised two young, previously healthy adult volunteers, one female and one male. Paper-wide results and their limitations: The study included only a couple of mild cases, and larger cohorts that include severe cases with pre-infection samples were judged to be necessary. Contracting CD4+ clones appeared mostly in the CM and EM memory subsets, whereas CD8+ clones were enriched in EMRA. Clones contracting from day 15 to 85 had balanced CD4/CD8 phenotypes, while a second wave expanding from day 15 to 37 was biased towards CD4+. SARS-CoV-2 specificity of the second-wave clones peaking on day 37 was not confirmed. The detection of some responding clones in pre-infection memory suggests that pre-existing cross-reactive memory T cells joined the SARS-CoV-2 response.

The sequencing sample was made of PBMCs or a T cell subset sorted from them (not recorded which). The source is a man aged 18 to 35 who had mild COVID-19 (a few samples of this study predate the infection). The sample titles of this study are shuffled in the database, so cell type and time point are left out; the donor was told from shared clones. The rearranged chain carries TRBV5-1 and TRBJ2-1; 11 central nucleotides agree with TRBD2. The encoded CDR3 is CASSLDPPSGGSYNEQFF. In nucleotides, the sequence is TGCGCCAGCAGCTTGGACCCGCCTAGCGGGGGGTCCTACAATGAGCAGTTCTTC.